Each of the 12 T cell receptor beta chains below was sequenced from the same sample in a study of cytomegalovirus exposure and HLA in healthy donors. With 60 Vbeta and 13 Jbeta primers, the PCR was carried out. Sequencing was performed with immunoSEQ multiplex PCR; in TCRdb, only in-frame clones are kept and a portion is missing. The sample contains roughly 54,000 clones, approximately 80% of which appear only once. The specimen was PBMCs. These TCRs come from a man in his forties or fifties in good health and CMV-seronegative.

The V gene is TRBV19, the J gene TRBJ2-2; D is unresolved. Trimming took 5 bases from V and 1 from J, leaving 11 bases between them. CDR1 is LNHDA, CDR2 SQIVND, per germline (reference sequence). The CDR3 has 15 amino acids. CDR3 sequence reads: CASSPSRQNTGELFF. In DNA form, the CDR3 reads TGTGCCAGTAGTCCCAGCCGACAGAACACCGGGGAGCTGTTTTTT.

The rearrangement joins TRBV6-1 to TRBJ1-5, with TRBD1 identical over 7 bases. The CDR3 totals 12 residues. Germline CDR1 reads MNHNS; CDR2 reads SASEGT. The J segment lost 5 bases and the V segment lost 10 bases, leaving 5 bases of the junction unmatched. CDR3 in DNA: TGTGCCAAAGACAGGGATGATCAGCCCCAGCATTTT. It encodes CAKDRDDQPQHF.

This clone was counted only a few times. This chain connects TRBV5-6 to TRBJ1-5; 7 nucleotides align to TRBD1. J was trimmed by 7 bases and V by 7 bases; bases with no gene match: 8. The CDR3 has 13 residues. Germline V gives CDR1 SGHDT, CDR2 YYEEEE. The CDR3 here is CASGLQGLQPQHF. CDR3 bases: TGTGCCAGCGGATTACAGGGGCTACAGCCCCAGCATTTT.

This chain connects TRBV7-3 to TRBJ2-3; TRBD2 aligns across 7 bases. Germline assignment: CDR1 SGHTA and CDR2 FQGTGA. The V and J ends lost 1 base and 3 bases, in that order; junction bases with no gene match: 10. The CDR3 has 17 amino acids. The CDR3 DNA sequence: TGTGCCAGCAGCTTAAAACCCGCGGGGGTCGGGACAGATACGCAGTATTTT. This encodes CASSLKPAGVGTDTQYF.

The V gene is TRBV7-8, the J gene TRBJ2-2; perhaps TRBD2 as D (5 bases). CDR3 length equals 12 residues. Per the germline V gene, CDR1 is SGHVS and CDR2 is FQNEAQ. The V and J ends lost 5 bases and 5 bases respectively, with 6 bases between them. CDR3 region: CASSRETGELFF. The CDR3, as DNA: TGTGCCAGCAGCAGGGAGACCGGGGAGCTGTTTTTT.

This clone was seen a single time. This rearrangement joins TRBV18 to TRBJ2-5; tentative D call: TRBD1 (6 bases). V lost 4 bases, J lost 3 bases, and 12 bases lay in between. CDR1 is KGHSH and CDR2 is LQKENI in the germline V gene. The CDR3 is 14 residues long. This CDR3 is CASSRAGAKETQYF. CDR3 DNA sequence: TGTGCCAGCTCACGCGCAGGGGCGAAAGAGACCCAGTACTTC.

This rearrangement joins TRBV19 to TRBJ1-1; D is uncertain. V was pared by 3 bases and J by 0 bases, with 8 bases between. Germline CDR1 and CDR2: LNHDA and SQIVND (reference sequence). The CDR3 is 14 residues long. CDR3 region: CASSIQNMNTEAFF. CDR3 DNA sequence: TGTGCCAGTAGTATCCAAAACATGAACACTGAAGCTTTCTTT.

Only one count was recorded for this clone. V usage is TRBV2 and J usage is TRBJ2-2, with 10 bases that match TRBD1. Germline assignment: CDR1 SNHLY and CDR2 FYNNEI. The CDR3 runs to 14 residues. Losses at the gene ends were 11 bases for V and 6 bases for J; bases not matched to a gene: 9. CDR3 sequence: CAFTGTGVPGELFF. The CDR3 nucleotides are TGTGCCTTTACCGGGACAGGGGTCCCCGGGGAGCTGTTTTTT.

The sample holds one count of this clone. The chain employs TRBV18 and TRBJ2-1; TRBD2 might be the D (7 bases). The length of the CDR3 is 16 residues. From germline, CDR1 is KGHSH and CDR2 LQKENI. With 4 bases removed from V and 7 bases from J, the gap between germline ends came to 20 bases. The CDR3 region is CASSLSGGAAGNEQFF. The CDR3 bases are TGTGCCAGCTCACTGTCTGGGGGGGCCGCGGGGAATGAGCAGTTCTTC.

The chain joins TRBV7-8 to TRBJ2-7; tentatively, D is TRBD2 (5 bases). This CDR3 contains 14 residues. Trimming removed 5 bases from V and 2 bases from J, with 13 bases in between. Looked up from germline, CDR1 is SGHVS and CDR2 is FQNEAQ. CDR3 nucleotides: TGTGCCAGCAGCACGCAGGACTCAACCTACGAGCAGTACTTC. Encoded protein: CASSTQDSTYEQYF.

The genes are TRBV4-1 and TRBJ2-3; D is uncertain. The CDR3 covers 13 residues. V dropped 0 bases and J dropped 4 bases, with 5 bases sitting between them. Germline CDR1 reads MGHRA; CDR2 reads YSYEKL. CDR3 residues: CASSQEIADTQYF. For the CDR3, the DNA is TGCGCCAGCAGCCAAGAAATCGCAGATACGCAGTATTTT.

The chain recombines TRBV5-8 with TRBJ2-4; D might be TRBD2 (5 bases). V lost 1 base and J 0 bases, leaving 11 bases between the germline ends. The CDR3 has 16 residues. The V gene's germline CDR1 is SGHTS and CDR2 YDEGEE. For the CDR3, the DNA is TGTGCCAGCAGCTTGCTTCGGGAACTAGCCAAAAACATTCAGTACTTC. Translation: CASSLLRELAKNIQYF. The variable domain in full, completed from reference TRBV5-8 and TRBJ2-4, reads EAGVTQSPTHLIKTRGQQATLRCSPISGHTSVYWYQQALGLGLQFLLWYDEGEERNRGNFPPRFSGRQFPNYSSELNVNALELEDSALYLCASSLLRELAKNIQYFGAGTRLSVL.